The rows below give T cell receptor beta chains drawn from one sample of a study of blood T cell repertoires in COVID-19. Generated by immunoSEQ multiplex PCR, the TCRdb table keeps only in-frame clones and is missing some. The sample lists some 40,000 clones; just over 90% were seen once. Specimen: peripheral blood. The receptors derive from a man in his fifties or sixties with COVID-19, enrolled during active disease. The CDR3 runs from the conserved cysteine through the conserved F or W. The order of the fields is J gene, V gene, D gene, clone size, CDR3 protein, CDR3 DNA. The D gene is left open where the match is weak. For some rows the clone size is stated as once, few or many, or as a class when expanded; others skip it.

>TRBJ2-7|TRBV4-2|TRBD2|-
CASSQEGLAGGPGSYEQYF
TGTGCCAGCAGCCAAGAAGGACTAGCGGGAGGACCGGGCTCCTACGAGCAGTACTTC
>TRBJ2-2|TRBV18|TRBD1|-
CASSPQGQGSGELFF
TGTGCCAGCTCACCACAGGGACAGGGATCCGGGGAGCTGTTTTTT
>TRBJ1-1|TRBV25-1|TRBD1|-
CASSATGGYTEAFF
TGTGCCAGCAGTGCGACAGGGGGCTACACTGAAGCTTTCTTT
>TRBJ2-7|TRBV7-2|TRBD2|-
CASSLEAVRLAGGPQQYF
TGTGCCAGCAGCTTAGAGGCAGTCAGACTAGCGGGAGGGCCTCAGCAGTACTTC
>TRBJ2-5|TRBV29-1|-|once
CSVGDHLHGTQYF
TGCAGCGTCGGAGACCATTTACATGGGACCCAGTACTTC
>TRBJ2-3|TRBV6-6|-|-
CASTDRGRGTDTQYF
TGTGCCAGCACTGATAGAGGGAGAGGTACAGATACGCAGTATTTT
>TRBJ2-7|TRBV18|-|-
CASSPGGKGMKVHEQYF
TGTGCCAGCTCACCGGGGGGTAAGGGAATGAAGGTCCACGAGCAGTACTTC
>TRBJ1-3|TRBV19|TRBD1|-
CASTLRQGGRNTIYF
TGTGCCAGTACCCTTCGACAGGGTGGAAGAAACACCATATATTTT
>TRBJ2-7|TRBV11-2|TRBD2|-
CASSPTSLAGGSYEQYF
TGTGCCAGCAGCCCGACCTCACTAGCGGGAGGCTCCTACGAGCAGTACTTC
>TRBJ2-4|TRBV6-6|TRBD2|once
CASSEGLVNIQYF
TGTGCCAGCAGTGAGGGACTAGTAAACATTCAGTACTTC
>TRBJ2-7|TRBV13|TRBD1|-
CASSRYGTGTEEQYF
TGTGCCAGCAGCCGATACGGGACAGGGACGGAAGAGCAGTACTTC
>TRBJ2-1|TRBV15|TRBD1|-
CATSRETGYNEQFF
TGTGCCACCAGCAGAGAGACAGGGTACAATGAGCAGTTCTTC
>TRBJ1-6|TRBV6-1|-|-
CASSDRWSNSPLHF
TGTGCCAGCAGTGACAGGTGGTCTAATTCACCCCTCCACTTT
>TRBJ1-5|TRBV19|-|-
CASSLGGLSNQPQHF
TGTGCCAGTAGTCTGGGGGGGCTAAGCAATCAGCCCCAGCATTTT
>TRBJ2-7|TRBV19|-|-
CASSMQTGFTVQYF
TGTGCCAGTAGTATGCAGACAGGCTTCACGGTGCAGTACTTC
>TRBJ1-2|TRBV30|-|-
CAWSVRRQWGYTF
TGTGCCTGGAGTGTACGCAGGCAGTGGGGCTACACCTTC
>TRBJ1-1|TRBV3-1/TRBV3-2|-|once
CASSQPQEAFF
TGTGCCAGCAGCCAACCACAAGAAGCTTTCTTT